The 25 T cell receptor beta chains below all came from one sample that was sequenced in a study of OX40 agonist ivuxolimab in advanced cancers. Produced via immunoSEQ multiplex PCR; TCRdb's table is partial and in-frame only. The top ten hold 5% to 5.5% of the sample, which has fewer than 65,000 clones, over 80% seen once. The source was CD4+ or CD8+ T cells sorted from blood, collected in a trial of the OX40 agonist ivuxolimab. The receptors were gathered from an adult with an advanced solid tumor such as melanoma, head and neck, liver or kidney cancer.

V and J are TRBV5-4 and TRBJ2-1, with TRBD2 matching 11 bases. Germline-derived CDR1 and CDR2 are SGHNT and YYREEE (reference sequence). Trimming at V came to 7 bases and at J to 4 bases, leaving 4 bases not matched to a gene. This CDR3 contains 14 residues. CDR3 nucleotide sequence: TGTGCCAGCCAGACTAGCGGGATTTACAATGAGCAGTTCTTC. Its translation is CASQTSGIYNEQFF.

The chain couples TRBV5-6 to TRBJ1-2; TRBD1 agrees at 8 bases. Germline V gene sequence: CDR1 SGHDT, CDR2 YYEEEE. The CDR3 loop spans 15 amino acids. Germline trimming cut 1 base from V and 5 bases from J; bases unmatched to any gene: 7. The CDR3 loop reads CASSLRSTGAYGYTF. CDR3 nucleotides: TGTGCCAGCAGCTTGCGATCGACAGGGGCTTATGGCTACACCTTC.

The rearrangement links TRBV19 to TRBJ1-5; 12 nucleotides align to TRBD1. Germline CDR1 is LNHDA and CDR2 is SQIVND (reference sequence). V lost 5 bases, J lost 2 bases, and 13 bases stayed unmatched. The CDR3 extends over 19 amino acids. CDR3 DNA sequence: TGTGCCAGTAGTCTGGGGACAGGGGGCAAGAGGGTGGGCAATCAGCCCCAGCATTTT. Amino acid sequence: CASSLGTGGKRVGNQPQHF.

V and J are TRBV5-1 and TRBJ2-5; the match to TRBD2 covers 9 bases. The CDR3 totals 14 residues. V gave up 7 bases and J gave up 5 bases; unmatched junction bases: 9. CDR1 is SGHRS, CDR2 YFSETQ, per germline. The CDR3 sequence is CASRYIAGVETQYF. Written as DNA, the CDR3 is TGCGCCAGCCGGTACATAGCGGGAGTGGAGACCCAGTACTTC. Complete variable domain (other parts from reference TRBV5-1 and TRBJ2-5): KAGVTQTPRYLIKTRGQQVTLSCSPISGHRSVSWYQQTPGQGLQFLFEYFSETQRNKGNFPGRFSGRQFSNSRSEMNVSTLELGDSALYLCASRYIAGVETQYFGPGTRLLVL.

The gene calls are TRBV28 and TRBJ1-6, with D possibly being TRBD1 (5 bases). The CDR3 is 14 amino acids. The ends were cut back, 2 bases at V and 9 bases at J, with 11 bases in the middle. The germline V gene encodes CDR1 MDHEN and CDR2 SYDVKM. The CDR3 DNA sequence: TGTGCCAGCAGTTTAGGGGGTCACAGTTCACCCCTCCACTTT. Translated, it gives CASSLGGHSSPLHF.

The genes are TRBV10-3 and TRBJ2-1; 11 bases line up with TRBD1. Germline V gives CDR1 ENHRY, CDR2 SYGVKD. Trimming removed 7 bases from V and 6 bases from J; junction bases left unmatched: 5. CDR3 length equals 14 residues. CDR3 sequence: CAIKGTGGTNEQFF. The CDR3 DNA sequence: TGTGCCATCAAGGGGACAGGGGGGACCAATGAGCAGTTCTTC.

The chain combines TRBV7-2 with TRBJ2-5, with D possibly matching TRBD1 (6 bases). Deletions cut 2 bases from V and 1 base from J, with 8 bases between. This CDR3 spans 14 amino acids. Germline loops: CDR1 SGHTA, CDR2 FQGNSA. This CDR3 reads CASSLSGAQETQYF. The CDR3 DNA reads TGTGCCAGCAGCTTATCAGGGGCCCAAGAGACCCAGTACTTC.

This clone occurred once. The gene calls are TRBV27 and TRBJ2-7; 10 bases agree with TRBD1. The CDR3 spans 18 residues. V lost 0 bases, J lost 0 bases, and 8 bases stayed unmatched. Per the germline V gene, CDR1 is MNHEY and CDR2 is SMNVEV (reference sequence). CDR3 amino acids: CASSLSLTGGHFSYEQYF. For the CDR3, the DNA is TGTGCCAGCAGTTTATCTTTGACAGGGGGCCATTTCTCCTACGAGCAGTACTTC.

V is TRBV7-9 and J is TRBJ2-5; TRBD1 might be the D (5 bases). With 5 bases removed from V and 1 base from J, the gap between germline ends came to 14 bases. Germline-derived CDR1 and CDR2 are SEHNR and FQNEAQ (reference sequence). The CDR3 runs to 15 residues. CDR3 nucleotides: TGTGCCAGCAGCCAAAGGGGTGTGGGCCAAGAGACCCAGTACTTC. Protein product: CASSQRGVGQETQYF.

The chain has TRBV28 and TRBJ2-2, with 8 bases lining up with TRBD2. With V trimmed by 2 bases and J by 9 bases, 5 bases remained unmatched. The CDR3 contains 14 residues. Per the germline V gene, CDR1 is MDHEN and CDR2 is SYDVKM. For the CDR3, the DNA is TGTGCCAGCAGTTTAGAAGCGGGAGTCCGGGAGCTGTTTTTT. Translated, it gives CASSLEAGVRELFF.

The genes are TRBV6-5 and TRBJ2-7; TRBD2 matches 11 bases. CDR1 is MNHEY, CDR2 SVGAGI, per germline. With V trimmed by 4 bases and J by 2 bases, 4 bases remained unmatched. The length of the CDR3 is 15 residues. For the CDR3, the DNA is TGTGCCAGCAGTTCCGCGACTAGCGGGGCCTACGAGCAGTACTTC. It encodes CASSSATSGAYEQYF.

V gene TRBV7-2 combines with J gene TRBJ2-7; tentatively, D is TRBD2 (6 bases). V lost 4 bases and J lost 3, with 7 bases in between. CDR1 is SGHTA, CDR2 FQGNSA, per germline. The CDR3 consists of 12 residues. The CDR3 DNA reads TGTGCCAGCAGCTGGGACTTCTACGAGCAGTACTTC. Translation gives CASSWDFYEQYF.

About this clone: This sample includes further DNA sequences coding for the same CDR3. This chain uses TRBV5-1 with TRBJ2-7, with a tentative D call TRBD2 (6 bases). This CDR3 spans 14 amino acids. V lost 0 bases, J lost 0 bases, and 7 bases lay in between. CDR1 is SGHRS, CDR2 YFSETQ, per germline. CDR3 protein: CASSLAGGSYEQYF. The CDR3 DNA is TGCGCCAGCAGCTTGGCCGGGGGCTCCTACGAGCAGTACTTC.

The chain employs TRBV5-1 and TRBJ2-1; D is possibly TRBD1 (6 bases). V shed 3 bases and J shed 8 bases, with 18 bases lying between them. CDR1 is SGHRS, CDR2 YFSETQ, per germline. The CDR3 sequence is 15 residues long. The CDR3 sequence is CASSWATGTFYEQFF. The CDR3 DNA reads as TGCGCCAGCAGCTGGGCGACCGGGACATTCTATGAGCAGTTCTTC.

The chain is built from TRBV7-9 and TRBJ1-1; a possible D gene is TRBD1 (5 bases). The CDR3 spans 15 residues. In germline, CDR1 is SEHNR, CDR2 FQNEAQ (reference sequence). The ends were cut back, 0 bases at V and 1 base at J, with 9 bases in the middle. CDR3 DNA: TGTGCCAGCAGCTTAGCGGGCACAGGGAACACTGAAGCTTTCTTT. As protein: CASSLAGTGNTEAFF.

This chain links TRBV5-4 with TRBJ2-3, with D possibly matching TRBD2 (7 bases). CDR3 length equals 15 residues. V dropped 3 bases and J dropped 11 bases, with 22 bases sitting between them. CDR1 and CDR2 from the germline V gene are SGHNT and YYREEE (reference sequence). This CDR3 is CASSSGAGPAGVQYF. In nucleotides, the CDR3 is TGTGCCAGCAGCTCAGGAGCGGGGCCCGCAGGGGTGCAGTATTTT.

This sequence joins TRBV6-1 and TRBJ2-3; D is ambiguous. Germline V CDR1 and CDR2: MNHNS, SASEGT. The CDR3 covers 12 residues. Trimming pared 6 bases from V and 3 bases from J, leaving 7 bases between. CDR3 nucleotide sequence: TGTGCCAGCAGATCTCATACAGATACGCAGTATTTT. It specifies CASRSHTDTQYF.

This rearrangement joins TRBV9 to TRBJ2-1, with D tentatively TRBD1 (6 bases). In germline, CDR1 is SGDLS, CDR2 YYNGEE. V lost 4 bases, J lost 0 bases, and 14 bases lay in between. CDR3 length equals 16 residues. CDR3 in amino acids: CASSPLGQSSYNEQFF. DNA of the CDR3: TGTGCCAGCAGCCCACTAGGACAGAGCTCCTACAATGAGCAGTTCTTC.

This clone has a handful of counts. V gene TRBV30 combines with J gene TRBJ2-7; D gene ambiguous. The germline V and J ends were trimmed by 1 base and 4 bases, with 5 bases remaining between them. The CDR3 contains 11 residues. Per germline, CDR1 GTSNPN and CDR2 SVGIG (reference sequence). The CDR3 DNA reads TGTGCCTGGAGTGCTTCGTACGAGCAGTACTTC. It codes for CAWSASYEQYF.

This clone was seen more than once but under ten times. The chain links TRBV4-2 to TRBJ1-6, with a possible D match to TRBD1 (5 bases). Germline-derived CDR1 and CDR2 are LGHNA and YNFKEQ. Trimming stripped 0 bases from V and 7 bases from J, with 13 bases between. This CDR3 is built from 16 residues. CDR3 sequence: CASSQDSGHPNSPLHF. CDR3 DNA sequence: TGTGCCAGCAGCCAAGATTCTGGACACCCGAATTCACCCCTCCACTTT.

This clone was recorded only once. The chain combines TRBV6-1 with TRBJ2-3; D is unresolved. This CDR3 comprises 15 residues. Per germline, CDR1 MNHNS and CDR2 SASEGT. V shed 1 base and J shed 3 bases, with 11 bases lying between them. The CDR3 bases are TGTGCCAGCAGTGAAGTTGGGTTCGGGACAGATACGCAGTATTTT. Amino acid sequence: CASSEVGFGTDTQYF.

The chain has TRBV19 and TRBJ2-3; unclear D gene. V dropped 1 base and J dropped 0 bases, with 11 bases sitting between them. Germline CDR1 LNHDA, CDR2 SQIVND (reference sequence). There are 16 residues in the CDR3. The CDR3 nucleotides are TGTGCCAGTAGTATAGGCCCAGTTACTAGCACAGATACGCAGTATTTT. It translates to CASSIGPVTSTDTQYF.

This CDR3 reads CASSQELMGGGTVFYNEQFF. The DNA of the CDR3 is TGTGCCAGCAGCCAAGAATTGATGGGAGGCGGGACAGTCTTTTACAATGAGCAGTTCTTC. The chain carries TRBV14 and TRBJ2-1, with a weak D call TRBD1 (7 bases). This CDR3 spans 20 amino acids. With 0 bases removed from V and 4 bases from J, the gap between germline ends came to 25 bases. The V gene's germline CDR1 is SGHDN and CDR2 FVKESK.

This chain joins TRBV6-5 and TRBJ1-1; 9 bases match TRBD1. J lost 6 bases, V lost 6 bases, and 11 bases had no gene match. The CDR3 has 15 residues. Germline CDR1 MNHEY, CDR2 SVGAGI. The CDR3 here is CASRSETGGVAEAFF. CDR3 bases: TGTGCCAGCAGGAGTGAGACAGGGGGAGTAGCTGAAGCTTTCTTT.

The chain couples TRBV27 to TRBJ2-3; TRBD2 might be the D (5 bases). The CDR3 sequence is 14 residues long. Trimming took off 6 bases at V and 2 bases at J, with 12 bases between the two ends. CDR1 MNHEY and CDR2 SMNVEV come from the germline V gene (reference sequence). The CDR3 DNA reads as TGTGCCAGCAGCCCCCGGGGTTACACAGATACGCAGTATTTT. Translated, it gives CASSPRGYTDTQYF.